The sequence of this T cell receptor beta chain was determined in a study of CD8+ T cells in alopecia areata. Looking at the study overall: Among treated patients, oral tofacitinib was administered at 5 to 10 mg twice daily. General study points: Among the top 100, expanded CD8+ clones, as well as scalp clonality, were significantly decreased by tofacitinib. The study found higher clonality in lesional than normal scalp, especially in alopecia totalis/universalis.

Treatment: oral pan-JAK inhibitor, 5-10 mg twice daily. The CDR3 extends over 14 amino acids. The V and J ends lost 2 bases and 4 bases respectively, with 11 bases between them. Germline CDR1 is SGHAT and CDR2 is FQNNGV. Reverse transcribed after extraction, RNA yielded cDNA as the sequencing template. The method was immunoSEQ multiplex PCR; TCRdb's version includes in-frame clones alone and lacks a portion of them. The sample consists of about 190,000 clones, around 56% of them appearing once. For this clone: The antigen remains undetermined.

This material consisted of CD4+ T cells sorted from blood, taken at week 4, from a patient treated with tofacitinib. The clonotype comes from a human donor with alopecia areata. V is TRBV11-2 and J is TRBJ2-5, with D unclear. CDR3 sequence reads: CASSLFLSGETQYF. For the CDR3, the DNA is TGTGCCAGCAGCTTATTTCTCTCCGGAGAGACCCAGTACTTC.